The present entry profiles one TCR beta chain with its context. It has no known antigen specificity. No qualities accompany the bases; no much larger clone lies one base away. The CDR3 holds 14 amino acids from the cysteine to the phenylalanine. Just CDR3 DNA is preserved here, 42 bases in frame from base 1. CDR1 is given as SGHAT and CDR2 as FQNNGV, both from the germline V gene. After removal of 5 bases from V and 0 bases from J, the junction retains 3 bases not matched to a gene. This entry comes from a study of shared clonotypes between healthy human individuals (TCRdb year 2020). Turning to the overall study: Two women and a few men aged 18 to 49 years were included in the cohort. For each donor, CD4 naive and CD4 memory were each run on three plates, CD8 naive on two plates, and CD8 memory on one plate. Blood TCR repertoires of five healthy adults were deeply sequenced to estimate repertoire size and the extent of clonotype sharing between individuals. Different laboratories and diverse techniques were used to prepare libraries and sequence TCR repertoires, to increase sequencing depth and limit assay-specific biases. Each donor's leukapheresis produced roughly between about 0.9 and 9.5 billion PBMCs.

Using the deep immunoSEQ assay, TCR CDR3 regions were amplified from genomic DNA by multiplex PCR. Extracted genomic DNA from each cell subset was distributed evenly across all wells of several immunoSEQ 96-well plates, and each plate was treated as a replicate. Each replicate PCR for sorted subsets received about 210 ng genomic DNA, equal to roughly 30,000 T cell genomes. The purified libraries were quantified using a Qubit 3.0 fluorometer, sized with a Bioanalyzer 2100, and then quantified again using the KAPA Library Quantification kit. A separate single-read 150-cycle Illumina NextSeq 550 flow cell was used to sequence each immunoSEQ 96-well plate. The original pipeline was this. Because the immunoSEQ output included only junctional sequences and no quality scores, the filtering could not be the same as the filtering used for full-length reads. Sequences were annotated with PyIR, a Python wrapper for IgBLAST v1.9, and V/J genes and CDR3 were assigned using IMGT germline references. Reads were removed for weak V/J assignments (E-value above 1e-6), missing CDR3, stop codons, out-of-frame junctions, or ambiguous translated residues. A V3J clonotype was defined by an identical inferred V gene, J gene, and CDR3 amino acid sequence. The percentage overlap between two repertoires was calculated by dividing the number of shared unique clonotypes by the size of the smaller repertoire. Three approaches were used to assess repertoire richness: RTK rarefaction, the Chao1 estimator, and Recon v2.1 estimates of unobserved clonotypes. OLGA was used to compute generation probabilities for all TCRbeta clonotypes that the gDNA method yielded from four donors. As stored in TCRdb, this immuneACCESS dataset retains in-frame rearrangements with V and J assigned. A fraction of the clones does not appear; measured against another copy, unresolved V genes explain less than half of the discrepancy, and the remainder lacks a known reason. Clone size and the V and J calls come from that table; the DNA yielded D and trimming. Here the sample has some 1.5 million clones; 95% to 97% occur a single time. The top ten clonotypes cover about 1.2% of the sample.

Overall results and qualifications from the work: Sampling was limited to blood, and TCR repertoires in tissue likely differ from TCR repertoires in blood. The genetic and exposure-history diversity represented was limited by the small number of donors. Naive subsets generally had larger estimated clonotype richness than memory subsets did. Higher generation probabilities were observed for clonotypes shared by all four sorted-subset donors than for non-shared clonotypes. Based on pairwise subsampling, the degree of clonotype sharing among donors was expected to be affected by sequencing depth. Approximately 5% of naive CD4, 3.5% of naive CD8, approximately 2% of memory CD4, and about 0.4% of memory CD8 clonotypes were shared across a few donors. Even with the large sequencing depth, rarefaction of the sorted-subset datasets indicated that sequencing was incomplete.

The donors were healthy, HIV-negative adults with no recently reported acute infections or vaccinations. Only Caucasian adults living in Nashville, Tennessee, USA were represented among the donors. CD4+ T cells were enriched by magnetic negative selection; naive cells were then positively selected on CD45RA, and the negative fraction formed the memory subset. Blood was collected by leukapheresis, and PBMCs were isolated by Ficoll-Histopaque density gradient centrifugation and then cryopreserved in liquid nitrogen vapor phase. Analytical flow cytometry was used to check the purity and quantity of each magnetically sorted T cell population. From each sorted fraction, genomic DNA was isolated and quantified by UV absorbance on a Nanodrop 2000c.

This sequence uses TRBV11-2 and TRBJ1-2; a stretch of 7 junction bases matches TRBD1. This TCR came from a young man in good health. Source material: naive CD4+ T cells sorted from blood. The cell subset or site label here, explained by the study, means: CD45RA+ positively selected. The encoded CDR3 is CASSQGGTNYGYTF. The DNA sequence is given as TGTGCCAGCAGCCAGGGGGGGACTAACTATGGCTACACCTTC.